The clone carrying this T cell receptor beta chain appeared once. The protocol was immunoSEQ multiplex PCR, while the TCRdb copy is restricted to in-frame clones and leaves out a portion. The table includes just under 350,000 clones, about nine tenths detected once. This entry belongs to a study of blood T cell repertoires in COVID-19. The sequence was collected from a woman aged 45-65 years with COVID-19, enrolled during active disease. The sample comprised peripheral blood.

For the CDR3, the DNA is TGTGCCAGCAGCTTGGAGCTAGCGGGAGGGCCGGGGGCAGAGACCCAGTACTTC. Translation gives CASSLELAGGPGAETQYF. The chain has TRBV5-5 and TRBJ2-5, with 12 bases fitting TRBD2. V lost 0 bases and J lost 4; bases outside the gene matches: 10. Germline-derived CDR1 and CDR2 are SGHKS and YYEKEE (reference sequence). The CDR3 loop spans 18 amino acids.